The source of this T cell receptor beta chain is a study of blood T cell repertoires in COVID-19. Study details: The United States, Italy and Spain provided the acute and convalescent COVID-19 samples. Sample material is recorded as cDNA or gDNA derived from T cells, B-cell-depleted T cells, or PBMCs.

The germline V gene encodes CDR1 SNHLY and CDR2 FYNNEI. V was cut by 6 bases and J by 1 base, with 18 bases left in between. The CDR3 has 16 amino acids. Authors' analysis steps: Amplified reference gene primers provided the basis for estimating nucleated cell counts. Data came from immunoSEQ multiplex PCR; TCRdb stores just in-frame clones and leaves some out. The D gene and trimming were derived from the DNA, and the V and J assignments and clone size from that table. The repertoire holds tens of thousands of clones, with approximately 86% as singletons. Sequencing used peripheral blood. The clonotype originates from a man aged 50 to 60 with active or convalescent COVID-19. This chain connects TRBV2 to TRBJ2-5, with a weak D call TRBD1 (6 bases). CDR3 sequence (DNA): TGTGCCAGCAGGTGGGACACCCTTTTTGGCCAAGAGACCCAGTACTTC. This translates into CASRWDTLFGQETQYF.